This T cell receptor beta chain was sequenced in a study of cytomegalovirus exposure and HLA in healthy donors (dated by TCRdb to about 2017). Context from the whole study: According to a later analysis, the approximately 120 validation repertoires were produced on the same platform as the 700 or so repertoires of the first cohort. The study aimed to test whether signatures of past pathogen exposure could be identified by cataloging public T cell receptors. Besides the first cohort of hundreds of subjects, a separate validation cohort made up of roughly 130 different subjects was used. High-throughput TCR immunosequencing, statistical association of individual TCRs with disease status, and machine learning were combined to predict cytomegalovirus infection status.

Donors formed part of the validation cohort, which comprised 120 subjects and was distinct from the first cohort of 666 subjects. The library was made by the immunoSEQ multiplex PCR assay. Turning to the authors' computational methods: A statistical classification framework was built to diagnose cytomegalovirus status from the catalog of TCR beta chain sequences. TCRdb carries this immuneACCESS record with in-frame sequences only. Its versions omit some clonotypes, under half of them owing to an unresolved V gene in the studies checked, with the rest unexplained. That table is the source of V, J and clone size, and D and trimming were worked out from the DNA. The sample yields 300,000 to 400,000 clones; 70% to 90% were counted once. The ten largest clones represent 0.83% of the sample. For CDR1 and CDR2, the germline V gene lists SGHVS and FQNEAQ. The CDR3 runs 13 residues from the cysteine to the phenylalanine. Kept here is only the CDR3 DNA, which spans 39 bases and is read in frame from base 1. Trimming takes 6 bases from V and 8 bases from J, and the germline ends sit 13 bases apart.

Note on this clone: What antigen it recognizes has not been identified. Base qualities are not at hand, and no much larger clone is one base apart.

Broader findings and caveats from the paper: In vitro tests confirmed that a few of the cytomegalovirus-associated TCR beta chains recognize cytomegalovirus antigens. The validation cohort had no HLA typing available for a later analysis, so co-occurrence within that cohort was assessed over all 120 or so repertoires. The authors suggested that the approach could potentially be extended to other disease states and immunological phenotypes. The study gave a list of some 150 TCR beta chains associated with cytomegalovirus. In both the original and validation cohorts, the classifier was reported to diagnose cytomegalovirus status with high specificity and sensitivity. In a later analysis, TCRs clustered in the first cohort were found to also tend to co-occur in the 120 or so validation repertoires, with 94% of cluster scores above 0. Most TCR sequences were observed very rarely across donors, whereas some public TCRs were present in many individuals.

Rearrangement joined TRBV7-8 to TRBJ2-2; a tentative D call is TRBD1 (5 bases match). The receptor comes from a woman aged 18-29 years in good health and CMV-seronegative. Sequenced input: PBMCs. The CDR3 here reads CASRPGHGGELFF. Read as DNA, the sequence is TGTGCCAGCAGGCCCGGACATGGGGGGGAGCTGTTTTTT.